This T cell receptor beta chain derives from a study of identical twins. TCRdb recomputed calls from the 5' RACE reads with MiXCR, one row per CDR3 protein. The repertoire includes some 500,000 distinct CDR3 sequences, 20% to 25% of them detected once, and 0.8% to 1% sits in the top ten. This clonotype was seen a handful of times. V was pared by 2 bases and J by 4 bases, with 12 bases between. The CDR3 sequence is 14 residues long. Germline CDR1 and CDR2: SGHKS and YYEKEE (reference sequence). The sample was also reused in another study, on T cells expressing NK-cell markers. As that report states: Seven of the eight sequenced donors were classified as HCMV-seropositive, and one was classified as seronegative. The use of an anti-gamma-delta TCR antibody, which was added in several experiments, restricted sorting to T cells expressing alpha-beta TCR. The dominant NKG2C+ clonotypes represented about 1.0-8% of CD8+ T cells in six donors.

The sequenced sample consisted of CD4+ T cells sorted from blood. This clonotype was sampled from a woman under 30 in good health. This chain joins TRBV5-5 and TRBJ1-2; D not certain. This CDR3 reads CASSLNHGSYGYTF. The CDR3 DNA reads TGTGCCAGCAGCTTAAACCACGGCAGCTATGGCTACACCTTC.